Below, 14 T cell receptor beta chains from the same sample are listed, as sequenced in a study of CD8+CD57+ T cells in acquired aplastic anemia. The study profiled TCR beta VDJ and CDR3 using genomic DNA as template. TCRdb re-analysed the reads in MiXCR, keeping a single row per CDR3 protein. The sample includes 150,000 to 200,000 distinct CDR3 sequences, under 70% of them seen just once. The sample comprised sorted CD4+, CD8+, or CD8+CD57+ T cells (not recorded which) from PBMCs. The receptors were gathered from a human donor with severe aplastic anemia or a healthy control (not recorded which).

The CDR3 DNA is TGTGCCAGCAGTCCTCCCGGGGGGATCGGGGCCAACGTCCTGACTTTC. Its translation: CASSPPGGIGANVLTF. This chain connects TRBV28 to TRBJ2-6, with 7 bases matching TRBD2. There are 16 residues in the CDR3. The junction had 8 bases not matched to a gene; V was cut back by 5 bases and J by 4 bases. Per germline, CDR1 MDHEN and CDR2 SYDVKM.

The V and J genes are TRBV24-1 and TRBJ2-3; 7 bases are shared with TRBD1. J lost 3 bases, V lost 0 bases, and 2 bases had no gene match. The CDR3 consists of 15 residues. Germline V gene sequence: CDR1 KGHDR, CDR2 SFDVKD. CDR3 amino acids: CATSDLKGATDTQYF. The CDR3 region has the DNA TGTGCCACCAGTGATTTGAAGGGGGCAACAGATACGCAGTATTTT.

This clonotype occurred once. J is TRBJ1-2 and V is TRBV19, with D perhaps matching TRBD1 (5 bases). The length of the CDR3 is 13 residues. Per germline, CDR1 LNHDA and CDR2 SQIVND (reference sequence). The germline V and J ends were trimmed by 6 bases and 8 bases, with 16 bases remaining between them. The CDR3 loop reads CASSGWQGLGYTF. The CDR3 coding sequence is TGTGCCAGTAGCGGATGGCAGGGATTAGGCTACACCTTC.

V is TRBV20-1 and J is TRBJ2-7; the D gene is possibly TRBD2 (5 bases). V shed 3 bases and J shed 3 bases, with 9 bases lying between them. Germline CDR1 reads DFQATT; CDR2 reads SNEGSKA (reference sequence). This CDR3 region has 12 residues. The CDR3 coding sequence is TGCAGTGCTAGTCTCCGGGACTACGAGCAGTACTTC. Translating it yields CSASLRDYEQYF.

This clonotype was seen ten or more times. The CDR3 protein is CASSYMEGQETQYF. CDR3 sequence (DNA): TGTGCCAGCAGTTACATGGAGGGCCAAGAGACCCAGTACTTC. This chain uses TRBV6-5 with TRBJ2-5; tentatively, D is TRBD2 (6 bases). Per the germline V gene, CDR1 is MNHEY and CDR2 is SVGAGI. The V gene lost 2 bases and the J gene lost 1 base, with 8 bases spanning the gap. The CDR3 runs 14 residues.

The chain carries TRBV10-2 and TRBJ2-7; D may be TRBD1 (5 bases). From germline, CDR1 is WSHSY and CDR2 SAAADI. Trimming removed 3 bases from V and 6 bases from J, with 12 bases in between. The CDR3 consists of 13 residues. The CDR3 coding sequence is TGCGCCAGCAGTGAAGGCAGGGTAAGCGAGCAGTACTTC. It encodes CASSEGRVSEQYF.

The rearrangement uses TRBV15 and TRBJ2-5, with 9 bases identical to TRBD1. CDR3 length equals 14 residues. Losses at the gene ends were 5 bases for V and 3 bases for J; bases not matched to a gene: 4. Looked up from germline, CDR1 is LNHNV and CDR2 is YYDKDF (reference sequence). In DNA form, the CDR3 reads TGTGCCACCAGCCCTCGGACAGGGGAAGAGACCCAGTACTTC. It encodes CATSPRTGEETQYF. Using reference TRBV15 and TRBJ2-5 for the parts outside the CDR3, the full variable domain is DAMVIQNPRYQVTQFGKPVTLSCSQTLNHNVMYWYQQKSSQAPKLLFHYYDKDFNNEADTPDNFQSRRPNTSFCFLDIRSPGLGDTAMYLCATSPRTGEETQYFGPGTRLLVL.

The chain couples TRBV7-2 to TRBJ2-7, with a possible D match to TRBD2 (5 bases). Germline V CDR1 and CDR2: SGHTA, FQGNSA. This CDR3 comprises 15 residues. With 6 bases removed from V and 0 bases from J, the gap between germline ends came to 15 bases. CDR3 nucleotides: TGTGCCAGCAGGTCCCATCCGGGGATCTCCTACGAGCAGTACTTC. Amino acid sequence: CASRSHPGISYEQYF.

With respect to this clonotype: At one of its ends the junction is not consistent with the germline gene, which may arise from a read error. The CDR3 region is CAGSLGNGNSPLHF. CDR3 nucleotide sequence: TGTGCCGGCAGCTTGGGGAATGGTAATTCACCCCTCCACTTT. J is TRBJ1-6 and V is TRBV2; D ambiguous. Germline values: CDR1 SNHLY, CDR2 FYNNEI. The CDR3 sequence is 14 residues long.

The genes are TRBV29-1 and TRBJ1-1; D gene ambiguous. V lost 4 bases to trimming and J lost 1 base, with 13 bases between them. The germline gives CDR1 SQVTM, CDR2 ANQGSEA. The CDR3 consists of 14 residues. The CDR3, as DNA: TGCAGCGTTGGATCCCCTCCGCGGAACACTGAAGCTTTCTTT. This codes for CSVGSPPRNTEAFF.

CDR3 sequence (DNA): TGTGCCAAGCTGAACTCCGGGACAGGGGGAAATCAGCCCCAGCATTTT. Translation: CAKLNSGTGGNQPQHF. The V call is TRBV10-3, the J call TRBJ1-5; 11 bases map to TRBD1. V gave up 10 bases and J gave up 4 bases; unmatched junction bases: 12. The CDR3 totals 16 residues. CDR1 and CDR2 from the germline V gene are ENHRY and SYGVKD.

The chain links TRBV19 to TRBJ1-1; TRBD1 might be the D (6 bases). The CDR3 runs to 16 residues. Trimming shortened V by 7 bases and J by 1 base, and 19 bases separated the two germline ends. CDR1 and CDR2 (germline): LNHDA, SQIVND (reference sequence). The CDR3 protein is CASTGPTGGPNTEAFF. For the CDR3, the DNA is TGTGCCAGTACAGGGCCGACAGGCGGGCCGAACACTGAAGCTTTCTTT.

The V gene is TRBV7-9, the J gene TRBJ2-2, with 10 positions matching TRBD2. The CDR3 is 18 amino acids. CDR1 and CDR2 (germline): SEHNR, FQNEAQ (reference sequence). The trim removed 3 bases at V and 1 base at J, leaving 8 bases unmatched. The CDR3 coding sequence is TGTGCCAGCAGCTTTTCGAGCGGGGGGGGATGGAACACCGGGGAGCTGTTTTTT. Protein sequence: CASSFSSGGGWNTGELFF.

This rearrangement joins TRBV2 to TRBJ1-5; D is ambiguous. The CDR3 loop spans 15 amino acids. Trimming took off 6 bases at V and 2 bases at J, with 14 bases between the two ends. Germline V gene lookup returns CDR1 SNHLY and CDR2 FYNNEI. The CDR3 DNA reads TGTGCCAGCAGGGATTGGGCGGGCCGCAATCAGCCCCAGCATTTT. Its translation is CASRDWAGRNQPQHF.